The 20 T cell receptor beta chains listed next were all sequenced from one sample in a study of blood T cell repertoires in COVID-19. Data came from immunoSEQ multiplex PCR; TCRdb stores just in-frame clones and leaves some out. The table has 150,000 to 200,000 clones, approximately 85% seen once; the top ten hold roughly 7.1%. Sequenced: peripheral blood. These receptors originate from a man in his forties who had recovered from COVID-19.

This chain joins TRBV19 and TRBJ2-3, with TRBD1 identical over 8 bases. The CDR3 has 15 residues. CDR1 is LNHDA and CDR2 is SQIVND in the germline V gene (reference sequence). The J segment lost 4 bases and the V segment lost 1 base, leaving 4 bases of the junction unmatched. CDR3: CASSIANRGSDTQYF. The CDR3 nucleotides are TGTGCCAGTAGTATAGCAAACAGGGGGTCAGATACGCAGTATTTT.

The chain carries TRBV30 and TRBJ1-1; a weak D match, TRBD1 (6 bases). The V end lost 5 bases, the J end lost 10 bases, and 14 bases lay between the germline ends. The V gene's germline CDR1 is GTSNPN and CDR2 SVGIG (reference sequence). CDR3 length: 11 amino acids. CDR3 nucleotides: TGTGCCTGGGGGGGGGCAGTAGTAGCTTTCTTT. Amino acid sequence: CAWGGAVVAFF.

This chain joins TRBV6-2 or TRBV6-3 and TRBJ1-1; the D is unclear. Germline assignment: CDR1 MNHEY and CDR2 SVGEGT. The CDR3 totals 14 residues. Trimming cost V 2 bases and J 7 bases, with 14 bases left between them. The CDR3 DNA reads as TGTGCCAGCAGTTACCACACCGAGGGCCATGAAGCTTTCTTT. Encoded protein: CASSYHTEGHEAFF.

This chain uses TRBV7-3 with TRBJ2-3; 9 bases line up with TRBD2. Germline CDR1 and CDR2: SGHTA and FQGTGA. CDR3 size: 15 residues. Trimming cost V 5 bases and J 3 bases; bases outside gene matches: 6. The CDR3 region has the DNA TGTGCCAGCAGCCAATCGGGACTAGCAACAGATACGCAGTATTTT. Its protein product is CASSQSGLATDTQYF.

The CDR3 DNA reads TGTGCCAGCCTTTTTTTCAGGGGAGACGAGCAGTACTTC. Amino acid sequence: CASLFFRGDEQYF. The chain uses TRBV28 and TRBJ2-7; perhaps TRBD1 as D (6 bases). This CDR3 is 13 amino acids long. V lost 8 bases, J lost 5 bases, and 16 bases lay in between. The V gene's germline CDR1 is MDHEN and CDR2 SYDVKM.

The chain has TRBV24-1 and TRBJ2-3; D may be TRBD2 (7 bases). The length of the CDR3 is 13 residues. Trimming left V 6 bases short and J 2 bases short, with 8 bases between. The germline CDR1 and CDR2 sequences are KGHDR and SFDVKD. The CDR3 sequence: CATSRGATDTQYF. The DNA for the CDR3 is TGTGCCACCAGTCGGGGGGCCACAGATACGCAGTATTTT.

The chain links TRBV6-5 to TRBJ1-6, with TRBD1 matching over 7 bases. V shed 2 bases and J 8 bases; nucleotides not matched to a gene: 0. From germline, CDR1 is MNHEY and CDR2 SVGAGI. CDR3 length equals 13 residues. The CDR3 region is CASSYRGHSPLHF. For the CDR3, the DNA is TGTGCCAGCAGTTACAGGGGGCATTCACCCCTCCACTTT.

The chain recombines TRBV12-5 with TRBJ2-5; 9 bases align to TRBD2. Germline loops: CDR1 LGHNT, CDR2 FRNRAP. The CDR3 is made up of 18 amino acids. V was pared by 4 bases and J by 3 bases, with 15 bases of the junction left unmatched. The CDR3 is CASGSVAGAIRGKETQYF. CDR3 sequence (DNA): TGTGCTAGTGGTTCCGTAGCGGGAGCGATTCGAGGGAAAGAGACCCAGTACTTC.

This rearrangement joins TRBV7-2 to TRBJ2-7; TRBD2 aligns across 9 bases. Trimming took 2 bases from V and 0 from J; bases not matched to a gene: 2. Germline-derived CDR1 and CDR2 are SGHTA and FQGNSA. The CDR3 loop spans 15 amino acids. The CDR3 sequence: CASSLLAGYSYEQYF. CDR3 nucleotide sequence: TGTGCCAGCAGCTTACTAGCGGGGTACTCCTACGAGCAGTACTTC.

The CDR3 region has the DNA TGTGCCAGCAGTGGCCGGACAGGGGGCAACAATCAGCCCCAGCATTTT. This encodes CASSGRTGGNNQPQHF. The chain combines TRBV2 with TRBJ1-5, with 11 bases identical to TRBD1. After removal of 4 bases from V and 3 bases from J, the junction contained 5 bases not matched to a gene. Per germline, CDR1 SNHLY and CDR2 FYNNEI. This CDR3 has 16 amino acids.

The V and J genes are TRBV28 and TRBJ2-6; D remains ambiguous. Trimming shortened V by 6 bases and J by 0 bases, and 18 bases separated the two germline ends. From germline, CDR1 is MDHEN and CDR2 SYDVKM. The CDR3 totals 18 residues. The CDR3 protein is CASSRFAGSYSGANVLTF. The DNA of the CDR3 is TGTGCCAGCAGCCGATTTGCAGGTTCCTACTCTGGGGCCAACGTCCTGACTTTC.

The genes are TRBV7-2 and TRBJ1-3; 9 bases map to TRBD1. CDR1 is SGHTA and CDR2 is FQGNSA in the germline V gene. This CDR3 comprises 16 residues. Trimming removed 5 bases from V and 4 bases from J; junction bases left unmatched: 9. The CDR3 bases are TGTGCCAGCAGCCCTTCACAGGGGGCGAGGGGAAACACCATATATTTT. Protein: CASSPSQGARGNTIYF.

The gene calls are TRBV4-3 and TRBJ1-2, with D possibly TRBD1 on 6 matching bases. The germline gives CDR1 LGHNA, CDR2 YSLEER. The V gene lost 0 bases and the J gene lost 4 bases, with 15 bases spanning the gap. The CDR3 loop spans 16 amino acids. CDR3 DNA: TGCGCCAGCAGCCAAGATCGGTCCGGGACACTCTATGGCTACACCTTC. It yields the protein CASSQDRSGTLYGYTF.

The gene calls are TRBV12-5 and TRBJ1-5; D is uncertain. V was pared by 1 base and J by 0 bases, with 13 bases between. The CDR3 consists of 17 residues. Germline CDR1 is LGHNT and CDR2 is FRNRAP. For the CDR3, the DNA is TGTGCTAGTGGTTTGGGGCCTTCCGAGGCTAGCAATCAGCCCCAGCATTTT. This gives the protein CASGLGPSEASNQPQHF.

The rearrangement uses TRBV7-9 and TRBJ2-2, with D perhaps TRBD1 (5 bases). V was shortened by 1 base and J by 1 base, with 10 bases between the two germline ends. Germline assignment: CDR1 SEHNR and CDR2 FQNEAQ (reference sequence). The CDR3 has 16 amino acids. The CDR3 nucleotides read TGTGCCAGCAGCTTAGTTCCCAGGGTGAACACCGGGGAGCTGTTTTTT. As protein: CASSLVPRVNTGELFF.

The chain carries TRBV2 and TRBJ1-5; tentative D call: TRBD1 (6 bases). The CDR3 totals 15 residues. V lost 3 bases, J lost 10 bases, and 19 bases lay in between. Germline-derived CDR1 and CDR2 are SNHLY and FYNNEI. The chain's CDR3 is CASSDMGPSGGPQHF. In nucleotides, the CDR3 is TGTGCCAGCAGTGATATGGGCCCGAGCGGGGGCCCCCAGCATTTT.

This rearrangement joins TRBV30 to TRBJ2-7; 7 bases map to TRBD2. From germline, CDR1 is GTSNPN and CDR2 SVGIG (reference sequence). Unmatched junction bases numbered 1, after V lost 4 bases and J lost 1 base. The CDR3 spans 12 residues. CDR3 in DNA: TGTGCCTGGATGGGACTATCCTACGAGCAGTACTTC. It translates to CAWMGLSYEQYF.

The chain is built from TRBV3-1 (or the pseudogene TRBV3-2) and TRBJ1-4; TRBD1 matches at 7 bases. Germline values: CDR1 LGHDT, CDR2 YNNKEL (reference sequence). The CDR3 length is 18 residues. J was trimmed by 2 bases and V by 0 bases; bases with no gene match: 9. The CDR3 DNA reads as TGTGCCAGCAGCCAAGAAACAGACAGGGTTTTTACTAATGAAAAACTGTTTTTT. Translating gives CASSQETDRVFTNEKLFF.

The CDR3 region has the DNA TGTGCCAGCAGTTGGGACAGCTACGAGCAGTACTTC. Its protein is CASSWDSYEQYF. V usage is TRBV6-2 or TRBV6-3 and J usage is TRBJ2-7; TRBD1 agrees at 7 bases. Germline-derived CDR1 and CDR2 are MNHEY and SVGEGT. V lost 4 bases and J lost 3; bases outside the gene matches: 0. The CDR3 sequence is 12 residues long.

The chain employs TRBV6-6 and TRBJ1-4; no clear D gene. The V and J ends lost 6 bases and 8 bases respectively, with 13 bases between them. Per the germline V gene, CDR1 is MNHNY and CDR2 is SVGAGI (reference sequence). The CDR3 runs to 13 residues. The CDR3 reads CASRDRGGEKLFF. The CDR3 region has the DNA TGTGCCAGCAGGGATCGGGGTGGCGAAAAACTGTTTTTT.